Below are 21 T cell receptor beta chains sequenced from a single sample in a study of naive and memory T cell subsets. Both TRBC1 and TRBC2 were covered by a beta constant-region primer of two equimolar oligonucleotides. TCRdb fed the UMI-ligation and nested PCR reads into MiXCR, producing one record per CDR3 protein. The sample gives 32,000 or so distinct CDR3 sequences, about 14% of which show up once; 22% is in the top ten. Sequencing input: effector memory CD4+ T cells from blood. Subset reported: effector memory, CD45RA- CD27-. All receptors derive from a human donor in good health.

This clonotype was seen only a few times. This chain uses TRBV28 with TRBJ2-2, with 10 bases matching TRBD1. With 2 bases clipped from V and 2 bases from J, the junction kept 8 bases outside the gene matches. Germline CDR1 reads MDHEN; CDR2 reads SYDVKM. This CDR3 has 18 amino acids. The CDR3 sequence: CASSLRGTGVFNTGELFF. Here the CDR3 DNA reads TGTGCCAGCAGTTTAAGGGGGACAGGGGTTTTTAACACCGGGGAGCTGTTTTTT.

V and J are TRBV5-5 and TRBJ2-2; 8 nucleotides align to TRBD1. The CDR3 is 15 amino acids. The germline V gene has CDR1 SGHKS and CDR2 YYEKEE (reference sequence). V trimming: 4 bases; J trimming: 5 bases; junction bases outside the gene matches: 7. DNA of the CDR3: TGTGCCAGCAGCCAGGGGGCAGTGGGAACCGGGGAGCTGTTTTTT. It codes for CASSQGAVGTGELFF. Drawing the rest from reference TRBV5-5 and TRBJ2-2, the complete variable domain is DAGVTQSPTHLIKTRGQQVTLRCSPISGHKSVSWYQQVLGQGPQFIFQYYEKEERGRGNFPDRFSARQFPNYSSELNVNALLLGDSALYLCASSQGAVGTGELFFGEGSRLTVL.

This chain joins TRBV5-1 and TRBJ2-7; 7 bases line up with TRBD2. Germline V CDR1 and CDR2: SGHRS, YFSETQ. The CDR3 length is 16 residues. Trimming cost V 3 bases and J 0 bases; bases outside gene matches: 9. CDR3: CASSWGRTRTSYEQYF. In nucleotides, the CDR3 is TGCGCCAGCAGCTGGGGCAGGACTAGGACCTCCTACGAGCAGTACTTC.

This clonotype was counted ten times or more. The CDR3 DNA reads as TGTGCCAGCAGCGTGGGAGATACGCAGTATTTT. Protein product: CASSVGDTQYF. The V gene is TRBV9, the J gene TRBJ2-3; D is uncertain. The CDR3 has 11 amino acids. V was cut by 2 bases and J by 5 bases, with 3 bases left in between. Germline V lookup: CDR1 SGDLS, CDR2 YYNGEE.

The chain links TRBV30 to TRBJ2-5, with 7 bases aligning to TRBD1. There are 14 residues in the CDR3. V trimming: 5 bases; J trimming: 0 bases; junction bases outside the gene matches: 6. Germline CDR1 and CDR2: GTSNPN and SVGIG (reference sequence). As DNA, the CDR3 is TGTGCCTGGGGAACCGGGACAGACCAAGAGACCCAGTACTTC. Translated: CAWGTGTDQETQYF. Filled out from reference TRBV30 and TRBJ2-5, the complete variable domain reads SQTIHQWPATLVQPVGSPLSLECTVEGTSNPNLYWYRQAAGRGLQLLFYSVGIGQISSEVPQNLSASRPQDRQFILSSKKLLLSDSGFYLCAWGTGTDQETQYFGPGTRLLVL.

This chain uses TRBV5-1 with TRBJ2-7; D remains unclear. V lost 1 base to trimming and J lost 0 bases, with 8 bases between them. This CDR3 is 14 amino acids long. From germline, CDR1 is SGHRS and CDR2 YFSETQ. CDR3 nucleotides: TGCGCCAGCAGCTTGATGGACCTCTCCTACGAGCAGTACTTC. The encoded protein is CASSLMDLSYEQYF.

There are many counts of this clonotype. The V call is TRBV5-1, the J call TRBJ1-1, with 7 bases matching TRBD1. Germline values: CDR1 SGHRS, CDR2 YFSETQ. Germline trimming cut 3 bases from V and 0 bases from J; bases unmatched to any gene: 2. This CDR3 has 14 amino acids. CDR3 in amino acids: CASSSTGLNTEAFF. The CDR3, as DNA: TGCGCCAGCAGCTCGACAGGGTTGAACACTGAAGCTTTCTTT. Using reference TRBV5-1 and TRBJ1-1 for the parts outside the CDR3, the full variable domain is KAGVTQTPRYLIKTRGQQVTLSCSPISGHRSVSWYQQTPGQGLQFLFEYFSETQRNKGNFPGRFSGRQFSNSRSEMNVSTLELGDSALYLCASSSTGLNTEAFFGQGTRLTVV.

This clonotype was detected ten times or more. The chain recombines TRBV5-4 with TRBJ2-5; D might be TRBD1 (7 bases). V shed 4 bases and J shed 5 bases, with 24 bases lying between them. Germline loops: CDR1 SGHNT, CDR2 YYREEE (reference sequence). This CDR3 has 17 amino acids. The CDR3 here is CASSLQGGGGGSETQYF. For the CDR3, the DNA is TGTGCCAGCAGCCTGCAAGGGGGCGGAGGGGGTTCGGAGACCCAGTACTTC.

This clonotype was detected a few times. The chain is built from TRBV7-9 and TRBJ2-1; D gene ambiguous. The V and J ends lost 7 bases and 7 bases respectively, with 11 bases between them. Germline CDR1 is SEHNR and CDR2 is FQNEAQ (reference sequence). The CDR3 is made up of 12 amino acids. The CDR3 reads CASTPHQNEQFF. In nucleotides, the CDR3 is TGTGCCAGCACCCCGCATCAAAATGAGCAGTTCTTC.

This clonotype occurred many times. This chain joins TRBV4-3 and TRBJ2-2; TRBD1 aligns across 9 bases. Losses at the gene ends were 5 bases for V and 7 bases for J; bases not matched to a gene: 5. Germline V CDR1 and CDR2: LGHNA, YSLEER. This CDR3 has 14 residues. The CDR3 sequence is CASSRGQGIGELFF. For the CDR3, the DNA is TGCGCCAGCAGCAGGGGACAGGGTATCGGGGAGCTGTTTTTT.

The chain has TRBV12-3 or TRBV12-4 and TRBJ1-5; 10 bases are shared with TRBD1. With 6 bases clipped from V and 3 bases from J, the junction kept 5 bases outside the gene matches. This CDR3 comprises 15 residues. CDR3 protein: CASRPGTGVNQPQHF. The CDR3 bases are TGTGCCAGCAGGCCCGGGACAGGGGTCAATCAGCCCCAGCATTTT.

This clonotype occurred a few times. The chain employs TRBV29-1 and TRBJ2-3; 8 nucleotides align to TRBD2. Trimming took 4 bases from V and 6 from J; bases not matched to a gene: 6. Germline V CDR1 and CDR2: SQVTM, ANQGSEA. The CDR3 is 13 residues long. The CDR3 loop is CSVVFTGGDTQYF. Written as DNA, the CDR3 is TGCAGCGTTGTCTTCACGGGAGGGGATACGCAGTATTTT.

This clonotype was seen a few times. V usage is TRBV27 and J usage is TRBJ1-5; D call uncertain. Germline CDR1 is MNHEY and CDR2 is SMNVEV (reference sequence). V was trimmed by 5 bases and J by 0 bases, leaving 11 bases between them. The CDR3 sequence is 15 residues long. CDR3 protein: CASSPVLLSNQPQHF. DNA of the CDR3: TGTGCCAGCAGTCCGGTCCTACTTAGCAATCAGCCCCAGCATTTT.

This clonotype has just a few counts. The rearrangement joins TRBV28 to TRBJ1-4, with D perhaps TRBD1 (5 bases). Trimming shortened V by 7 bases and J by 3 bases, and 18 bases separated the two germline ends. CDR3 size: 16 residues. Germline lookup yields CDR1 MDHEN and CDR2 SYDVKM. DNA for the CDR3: TGTGCCAGCATAGGGGTCTCGACCGGAGCTAATGAAAAACTGTTTTTT. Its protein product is CASIGVSTGANEKLFF.

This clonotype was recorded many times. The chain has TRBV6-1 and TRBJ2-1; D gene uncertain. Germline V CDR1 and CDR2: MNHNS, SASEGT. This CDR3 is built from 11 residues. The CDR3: CGCRSNNEQFF. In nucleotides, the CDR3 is TGTGGATGCAGGTCAAACAATGAGCAGTTCTTC.

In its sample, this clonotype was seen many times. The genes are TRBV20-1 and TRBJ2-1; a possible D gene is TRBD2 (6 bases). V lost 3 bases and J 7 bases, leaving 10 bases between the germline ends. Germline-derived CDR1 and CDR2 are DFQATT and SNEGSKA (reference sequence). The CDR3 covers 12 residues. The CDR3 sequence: CSASGSRNEQFF. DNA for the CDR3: TGCAGTGCTAGCGGGAGTAGAAATGAGCAGTTCTTC.

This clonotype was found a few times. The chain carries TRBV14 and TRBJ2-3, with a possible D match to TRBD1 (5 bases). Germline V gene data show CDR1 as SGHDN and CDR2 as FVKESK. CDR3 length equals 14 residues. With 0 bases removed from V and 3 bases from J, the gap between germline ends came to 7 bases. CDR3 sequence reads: CASSQERQTDTQYF. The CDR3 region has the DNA TGTGCCAGCAGCCAAGAAAGACAGACAGATACGCAGTATTTT.

Here the CDR3 reads CASSATSGSVYNEQFF. CDR3 bases: TGTGCCAGTAGTGCCACTAGCGGGAGTGTATACAATGAGCAGTTCTTC. The rearrangement joins TRBV19 to TRBJ2-1; 11 bases align to TRBD2. The J segment lost 4 bases and the V segment lost 5 bases, leaving 7 bases of the junction unmatched. This CDR3 spans 16 amino acids. From germline, CDR1 is LNHDA and CDR2 SQIVND (reference sequence).

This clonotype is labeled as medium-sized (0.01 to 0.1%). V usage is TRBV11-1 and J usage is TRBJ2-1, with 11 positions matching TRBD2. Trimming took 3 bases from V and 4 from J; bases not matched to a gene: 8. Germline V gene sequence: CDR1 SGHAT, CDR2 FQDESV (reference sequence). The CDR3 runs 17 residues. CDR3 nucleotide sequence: TGTGCCAGCAGCTTGGCGACTAGCGGGAATCTTTACAATGAGCAGTTCTTC. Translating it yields CASSLATSGNLYNEQFF.

The CDR3 reads CSARDSRLAGSWDTQYF. In nucleotides, the CDR3 is TGCAGTGCTAGAGATTCCAGACTAGCGGGGAGTTGGGATACGCAGTATTTT. This chain joins TRBV20-1 and TRBJ2-3; 11 bases align to TRBD2. V trimming: 0 bases; J trimming: 6 bases; junction bases outside the gene matches: 11. Germline V CDR1 and CDR2: DFQATT, SNEGSKA (reference sequence). This CDR3 has 17 residues.

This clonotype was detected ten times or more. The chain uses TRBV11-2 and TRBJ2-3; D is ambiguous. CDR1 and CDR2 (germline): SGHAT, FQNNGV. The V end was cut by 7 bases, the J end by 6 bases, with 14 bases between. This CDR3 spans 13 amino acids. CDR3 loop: CASTHTMPDTQYF. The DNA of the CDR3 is TGTGCCAGCACCCACACGATGCCGGATACGCAGTATTTT. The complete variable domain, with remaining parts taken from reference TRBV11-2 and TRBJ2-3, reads EAGVAQSPRYKIIEKRQSVAFWCNPISGHATLYWYQQILGQGPKLLIQFQNNGVVDDSQLPKDRFSAERLKGVDSTLKIQPAKLEDSAVYLCASTHTMPDTQYFGPGTRLTVL.